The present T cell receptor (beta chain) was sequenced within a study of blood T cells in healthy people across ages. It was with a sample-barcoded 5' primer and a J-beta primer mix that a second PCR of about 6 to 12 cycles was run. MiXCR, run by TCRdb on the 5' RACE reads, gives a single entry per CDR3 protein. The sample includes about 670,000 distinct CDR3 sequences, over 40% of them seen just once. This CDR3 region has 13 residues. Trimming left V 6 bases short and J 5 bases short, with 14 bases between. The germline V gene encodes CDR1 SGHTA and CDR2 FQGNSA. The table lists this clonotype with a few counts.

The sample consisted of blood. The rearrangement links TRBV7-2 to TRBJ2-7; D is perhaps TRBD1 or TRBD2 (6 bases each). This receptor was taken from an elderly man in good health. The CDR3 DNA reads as TGTGCCAGCAGGACGGGGGCGTCCAACGAGCAGTACTTC. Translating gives CASRTGASNEQYF. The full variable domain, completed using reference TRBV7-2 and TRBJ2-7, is GAGVSQSPSNKVTEKGKDVELRCDPISGHTALYWYRQSLGQGLEFLIYFQGNSAPDKSGLPSDRFSAERTGGSVSTLTIQRTQQEDSAVYLCASRTGASNEQYFGPGTRLTVT.